Listed here are 17 T cell receptor beta chains from one sample, sequenced in a study of identical twins. TCRdb itself ran the 5' RACE reads through MiXCR, one entry per CDR3 protein. The sample includes roughly 710,000 distinct CDR3 sequences, over 5% of them seen just once. What was sequenced was naive T cells sorted from blood. Source of these receptors: a man aged 18 to 30 in good health.

This clonotype was picked up many times. The gene calls are TRBV10-3 and TRBJ2-3; no firm D call. This CDR3 spans 16 amino acids. Germline V gene sequence: CDR1 ENHRY, CDR2 SYGVKD. V was pared by 3 bases and J by 6 bases, with 19 bases between. CDR3 DNA: TGTGCCATCAGTGATTTCGGGTCCTCGGGCGCGGATACGCAGTATTTT. Its protein product is CAISDFGSSGADTQYF.

The sample holds many counts of this clonotype. This rearrangement joins TRBV20-1 to TRBJ2-3; 12 nucleotides align to TRBD2. The germline CDR1 and CDR2 sequences are DFQATT and SNEGSKA (reference sequence). Trimming at V came to 3 bases and at J to 6 bases, leaving 4 bases not matched to a gene. The CDR3 has 14 residues. CDR3 residues: CSASPTSGSDTQYF. CDR3 nucleotides: TGCAGTGCTAGCCCGACTAGCGGGAGCGATACGCAGTATTTT.

This rearrangement joins TRBV12-3 or TRBV12-4 to TRBJ2-2; the match to TRBD1 covers 8 bases. V trimming: 7 bases; J trimming: 6 bases; junction bases outside the gene matches: 4. The CDR3 extends over 13 amino acids. This CDR3 is CASTPTGAGELFF. DNA of the CDR3: TGTGCCAGCACCCCGACAGGGGCCGGGGAGCTGTTTTTT.

This clonotype was seen many times. The V and J genes are TRBV5-1 and TRBJ2-5; perhaps TRBD2 as D (6 bases). CDR3 length: 12 residues. Per germline, CDR1 SGHRS and CDR2 YFSETQ. V was pared by 6 bases and J by 3 bases, with 9 bases between. In DNA form, the CDR3 reads TGCGCCAGCAAAGCTAGCGAAGAGACCCAGTACTTC. This codes for CASKASEETQYF.

This clonotype turned up a few times. The chain employs TRBV4-3 and TRBJ2-3; 8 bases line up with TRBD2. V dropped 2 bases and J dropped 6; count of bases not matched to a gene: 10. Germline V gene data show CDR1 as LGHNA and CDR2 as YSLEER. This CDR3 contains 16 residues. The CDR3 protein is CASSQSRAGGRDTQYF. In nucleotides, the CDR3 is TGCGCCAGCAGCCAATCCAGGGCGGGGGGCAGGGATACGCAGTATTTT.

This clonotype was observed at least ten times. The chain is built from TRBV3-1 and TRBJ2-2; D possibly corresponds to TRBD1 (6 bases). V lost 3 bases and J 5 bases, leaving 13 bases between the germline ends. The CDR3 runs to 15 residues. Germline values: CDR1 LGHDT, CDR2 YNNKEL (reference sequence). For the CDR3, the DNA is TGTGCCAGCAGCCAGACCTTAACAGGGACCGGGGAGCTGTTTTTT. It translates to CASSQTLTGTGELFF.

This clonotype was seen at least ten times. V usage is TRBV7-3 and J usage is TRBJ2-1; D remains ambiguous. V was cut by 5 bases and J by 1 base, with 12 bases left in between. Germline V CDR1 and CDR2: SGHTA, FQGTGA. This CDR3 is 15 amino acids long. The CDR3 DNA follows: TGTGCCAGCAGCCACGACGGATCATCCTACAATGAGCAGTTCTTC. It codes for CASSHDGSSYNEQFF. The full variable domain, rest sourced from reference TRBV7-3 and TRBJ2-1, is GAGVSQTPSNKVTEKGKYVELRCDPISGHTALYWYRQSLGQGPEFLIYFQGTGAADDSGLPNDRFFAVRPEGSVSTLKIQRTERGDSAVYLCASSHDGSSYNEQFFGPGTRLTVL.

This clonotype was recorded a few times. The rearrangement links TRBV20-1 to TRBJ2-7; 9 bases line up with TRBD1. The germline V gene has CDR1 DFQATT and CDR2 SNEGSKA (reference sequence). With 5 bases clipped from V and 6 bases from J, the junction kept 11 bases outside the gene matches. The CDR3 runs 14 residues. CDR3 DNA: TGCAGTGCTCAACAGGGGGCGCCCGGGTCCGAGCAGTACTTC. Its translation is CSAQQGAPGSEQYF.

This clonotype was seen at least ten times. The chain combines TRBV15 with TRBJ2-1, with 9 bases that match TRBD1. CDR3 size: 15 residues. V dropped 5 bases and J dropped 6; count of bases not matched to a gene: 8. Germline values: CDR1 LNHNV, CDR2 YYDKDF (reference sequence). CDR3 sequence reads: CATSGGQGQGNEQFF. CDR3 coding DNA: TGTGCCACCAGCGGAGGACAGGGGCAGGGCAATGAGCAGTTCTTC.

This clonotype was counted a few times. This chain links TRBV19 with TRBJ2-7; D gene unclear. The germline V and J ends were trimmed by 5 bases and 1 base, with 12 bases remaining between them. Germline CDR1 LNHDA, CDR2 SQIVND (reference sequence). The CDR3 contains 14 residues. The CDR3 spells CASSQENRSYEQYF. CDR3 nucleotides: TGTGCCAGTAGTCAAGAGAACAGATCCTACGAGCAGTACTTC.

At least ten counts were recorded for this clonotype. The V and J genes are TRBV4-3 and TRBJ2-5; no firm D call. CDR3 length equals 16 residues. Germline V gives CDR1 LGHNA, CDR2 YSLEER. V was trimmed by 1 base and J by 1 base, leaving 13 bases between them. CDR3 in amino acids: CASSQGNPRRQETQYF. The CDR3, as DNA: TGCGCCAGCAGCCAAGGGAACCCTAGACGCCAAGAGACCCAGTACTTC.

This clonotype was seen many times. The CDR3 is CSVSGGGNYGYTF. The CDR3 DNA reads as TGCAGCGTTAGCGGAGGGGGGAACTATGGCTACACCTTC. The rearrangement uses TRBV29-1 and TRBJ1-2; weak D call: TRBD1 (6 bases). Per germline, CDR1 SQVTM and CDR2 ANQGSEA. This CDR3 spans 13 amino acids. The ends were cut back, 5 bases at V and 2 bases at J, with 12 bases in the middle.

This clonotype has only a few counts. V usage is TRBV5-6 and J usage is TRBJ2-3; D call uncertain. Germline CDR1 is SGHDT and CDR2 is YYEEEE. Trimming removed 3 bases at V and 0 bases at J, with 11 bases between. CDR3 size: 15 residues. The CDR3 protein is CASSSRRPSTDTQYF. The DNA for the CDR3 is TGTGCCAGCAGCTCGAGGAGACCTAGCACAGATACGCAGTATTTT.

At least ten counts were recorded for this clonotype. The chain has TRBV10-3 and TRBJ2-3, with a possible D match to TRBD1 (5 bases). The CDR3 has 15 residues. Germline V gene lookup returns CDR1 ENHRY and CDR2 SYGVKD. V lost 8 bases to trimming and J lost 3 bases, with 18 bases between them. The CDR3 nucleotides are TGTGCCATCCGGCTGGGGCCACCTTTTACAGATACGCAGTATTTT. It encodes CAIRLGPPFTDTQYF.

This clonotype was recorded a few times. The V and J genes are TRBV2 and TRBJ1-1; possibly TRBD1 for D (5 bases). CDR3 length: 14 residues. CDR1 is SNHLY and CDR2 is FYNNEI in the germline V gene. Trimming took off 6 bases at V and 4 bases at J, with 15 bases between the two ends. Here the CDR3 DNA reads TGTGCCAGCAGCACACTAGGGGTGGGCACTGAAGCTTTCTTT. The encoded protein is CASSTLGVGTEAFF.

There are a few counts of this clonotype. The chain links TRBV24-1 to TRBJ2-1, with TRBD2 identical over 15 bases. This CDR3 region has 18 residues. The germline V gene encodes CDR1 KGHDR and CDR2 SFDVKD. V was pared by 0 bases and J by 7 bases, with 6 bases of the junction left unmatched. The CDR3 region is CATSDLGGLAGGLNEQFF. CDR3 sequence (DNA): TGTGCCACCAGTGATTTGGGTGGACTAGCGGGAGGGCTTAATGAGCAGTTCTTC.

This chain connects TRBV19 to TRBJ2-2, with D tentatively TRBD2 (5 bases). Germline CDR1 and CDR2: LNHDA and SQIVND (reference sequence). The CDR3 runs to 15 residues. Trimming cost V 5 bases and J 3 bases, with 13 bases left between them. This chain's CDR3 is CASSPPGVDTGELFF. The CDR3 DNA is TGTGCCAGTAGTCCCCCCGGGGTGGACACCGGGGAGCTGTTTTTT.